This TCR beta chain is drawn from a study of shared T cell receptors in the human thymus. Measured with immunoSEQ multiplex PCR; TCRdb has only the in-frame clones, and not every one. Of about 730,000 clones in the sample, 80% to 90% were seen once. These data were also reused for a study on human thymus T cells. That study adds: Corrective surgery for congenital heart defects was being performed on the healthy Finnish infants who were the donors. It was from resections taken during corrective heart surgery that the thymus tissue came. Related studies noted strongly shared thymic repertoires across unrelated people.

Sequenced material: thymocytes. The TCR sequence derives from a girl under three years old with a congenital heart defect.

The CDR3 region has the DNA TGCGCCAGCAGCTTGGAACAGCCCGCCTCCGGCTACACCTTC. Amino acids: CASSLEQPASGYTF. The chain couples TRBV5-1 to TRBJ1-2, with D hard to call. The CDR3 runs to 14 residues. Trimming removed 0 bases at V and 8 bases at J, with 14 bases between. CDR1 and CDR2 (germline): SGHRS, YFSETQ.